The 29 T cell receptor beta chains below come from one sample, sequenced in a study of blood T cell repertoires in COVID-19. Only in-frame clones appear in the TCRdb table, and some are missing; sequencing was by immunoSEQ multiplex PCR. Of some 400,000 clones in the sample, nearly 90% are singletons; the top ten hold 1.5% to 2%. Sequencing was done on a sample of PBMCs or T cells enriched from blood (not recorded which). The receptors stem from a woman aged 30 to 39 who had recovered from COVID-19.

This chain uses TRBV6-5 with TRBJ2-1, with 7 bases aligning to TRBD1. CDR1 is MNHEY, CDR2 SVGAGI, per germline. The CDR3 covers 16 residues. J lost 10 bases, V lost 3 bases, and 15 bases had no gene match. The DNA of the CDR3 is TGTGCCAGCAGTTATTTTACGTTTAGGGGGCCAATCGAGCAGTTCTTC. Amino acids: CASSYFTFRGPIEQFF.

CDR3 region: CASSFSTQGTQYF. In DNA, the CDR3 is TGTGCCAGCAGTTTTAGTACCCAGGGGACCCAGTACTTC. The genes are TRBV12-3 or TRBV12-4 and TRBJ2-5; tentative D call: TRBD1 (5 bases). This CDR3 has 13 residues. V lost 3 bases to trimming and J lost 7 bases, with 12 bases between them.

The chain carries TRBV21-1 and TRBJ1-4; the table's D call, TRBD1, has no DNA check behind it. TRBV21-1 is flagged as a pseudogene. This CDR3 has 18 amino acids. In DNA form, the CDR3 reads TGTGCCAGCAGCAAACCGGGACAGGTGGTTTCTTTTAATGAAAAACTGTTTTTT. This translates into CASSKPGQVVSFNEKLFF.

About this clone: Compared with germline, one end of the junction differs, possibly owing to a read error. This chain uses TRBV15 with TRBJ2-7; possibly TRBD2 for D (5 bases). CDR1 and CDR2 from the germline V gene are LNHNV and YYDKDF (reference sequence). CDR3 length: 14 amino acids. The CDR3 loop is CATSRDKAADEQYF. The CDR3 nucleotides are TGCGCCACCAGCAGAGATAAAGCAGCGGACGAGCAGTACTTC.

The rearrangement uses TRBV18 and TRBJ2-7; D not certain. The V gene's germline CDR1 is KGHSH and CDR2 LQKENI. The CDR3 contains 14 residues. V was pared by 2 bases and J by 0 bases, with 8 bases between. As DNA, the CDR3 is TGTGCCAGCTCACCAAGCACGGGCTCCTACGAGCAGTACTTC. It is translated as CASSPSTGSYEQYF.

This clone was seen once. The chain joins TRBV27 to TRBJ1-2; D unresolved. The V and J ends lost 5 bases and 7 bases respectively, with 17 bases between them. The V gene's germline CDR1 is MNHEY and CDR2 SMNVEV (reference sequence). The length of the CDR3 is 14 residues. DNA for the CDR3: TGTGCCAGCAGTCGACGCCGCCAGGCAAGTGGCTACACCTTC. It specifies CASSRRRQASGYTF.

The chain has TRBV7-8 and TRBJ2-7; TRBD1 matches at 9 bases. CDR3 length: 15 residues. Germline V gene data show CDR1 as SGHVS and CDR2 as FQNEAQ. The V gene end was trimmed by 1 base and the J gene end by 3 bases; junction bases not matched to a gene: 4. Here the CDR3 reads CASSLGTGDIYEQYF. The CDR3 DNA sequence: TGTGCCAGCAGCTTAGGGACAGGGGACATCTACGAGCAGTACTTC. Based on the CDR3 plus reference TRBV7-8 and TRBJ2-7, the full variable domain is GAGVSQSPRYKVAKRGQDVALRCDPISGHVSLFWYQQALGQGPEFLTYFQNEAQLDKSGLPSDRFFAERPEGSVSTLKIQRTQQEDSAVYLCASSLGTGDIYEQYFGPGTRLTVT.

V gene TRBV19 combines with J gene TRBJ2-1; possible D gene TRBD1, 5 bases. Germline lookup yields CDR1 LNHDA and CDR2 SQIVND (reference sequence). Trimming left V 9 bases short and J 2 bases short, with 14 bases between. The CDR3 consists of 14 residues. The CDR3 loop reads CASDSAPPYNEQFF. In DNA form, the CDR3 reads TGTGCCAGCGACAGCGCCCCCCCCTACAATGAGCAGTTCTTC.

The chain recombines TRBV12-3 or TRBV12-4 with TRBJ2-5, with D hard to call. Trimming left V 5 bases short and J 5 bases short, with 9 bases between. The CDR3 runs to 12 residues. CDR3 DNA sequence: TGTGCCAGCAGTCCACTCGGTGAGACCCAGTACTTC. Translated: CASSPLGETQYF.

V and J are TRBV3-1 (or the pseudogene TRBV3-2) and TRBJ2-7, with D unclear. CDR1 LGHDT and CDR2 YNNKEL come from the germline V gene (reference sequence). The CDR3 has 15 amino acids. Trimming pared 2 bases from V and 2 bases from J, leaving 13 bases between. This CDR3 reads CASSQSALLPYEQYF. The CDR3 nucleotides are TGTGCCAGCAGCCAAAGCGCACTGCTACCCTACGAGCAGTACTTC.

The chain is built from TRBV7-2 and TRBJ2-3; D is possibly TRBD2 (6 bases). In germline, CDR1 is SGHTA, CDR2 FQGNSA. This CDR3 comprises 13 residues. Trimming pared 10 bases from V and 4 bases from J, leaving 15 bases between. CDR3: CATGDSPPDTQYF. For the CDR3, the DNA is TGTGCCACCGGGGACTCACCGCCAGATACGCAGTATTTT.

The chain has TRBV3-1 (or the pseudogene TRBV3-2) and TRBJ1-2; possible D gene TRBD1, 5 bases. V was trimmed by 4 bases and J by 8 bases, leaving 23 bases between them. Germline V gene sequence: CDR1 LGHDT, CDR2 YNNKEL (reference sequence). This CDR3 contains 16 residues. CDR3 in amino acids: CASSRIADAQARGYTF. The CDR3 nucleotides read TGTGCCAGCAGCCGAATTGCCGACGCACAGGCTCGGGGCTACACCTTC.

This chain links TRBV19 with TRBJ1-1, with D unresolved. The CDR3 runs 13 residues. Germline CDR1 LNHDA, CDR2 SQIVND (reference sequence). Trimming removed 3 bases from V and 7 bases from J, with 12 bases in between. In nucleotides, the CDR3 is TGTGCCAGTAGTATCGGGTCCGCAATTGAAGCTTTCTTT. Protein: CASSIGSAIEAFF.

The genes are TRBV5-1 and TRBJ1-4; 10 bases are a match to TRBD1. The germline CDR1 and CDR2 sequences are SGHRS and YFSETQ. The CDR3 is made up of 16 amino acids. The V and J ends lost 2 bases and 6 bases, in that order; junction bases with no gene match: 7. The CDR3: CASSFRTGGADEKLFF. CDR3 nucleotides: TGCGCCAGCAGCTTCCGGACAGGGGGGGCAGATGAAAAACTGTTTTTT.

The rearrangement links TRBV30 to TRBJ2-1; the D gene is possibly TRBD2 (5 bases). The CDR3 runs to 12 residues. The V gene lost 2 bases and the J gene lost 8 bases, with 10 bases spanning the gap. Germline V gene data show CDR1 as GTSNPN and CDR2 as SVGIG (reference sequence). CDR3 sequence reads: CAWSSSIDEQFF. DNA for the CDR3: TGTGCCTGGAGTTCTAGCATCGATGAGCAGTTCTTC.

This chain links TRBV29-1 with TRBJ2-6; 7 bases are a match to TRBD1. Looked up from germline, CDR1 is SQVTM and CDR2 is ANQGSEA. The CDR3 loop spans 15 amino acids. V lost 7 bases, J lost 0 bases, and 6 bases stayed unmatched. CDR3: CSARDSPSGANVLTF. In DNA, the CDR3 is TGCAGCGCTCGGGACAGCCCCTCTGGGGCCAACGTCCTGACTTTC.

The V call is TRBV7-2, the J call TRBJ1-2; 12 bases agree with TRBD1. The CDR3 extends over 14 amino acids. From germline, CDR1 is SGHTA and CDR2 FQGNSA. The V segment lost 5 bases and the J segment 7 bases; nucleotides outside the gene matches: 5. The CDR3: CASSSRGQGAGYTF. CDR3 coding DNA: TGTGCCAGCAGCAGCAGGGGACAGGGGGCTGGCTACACCTTC.

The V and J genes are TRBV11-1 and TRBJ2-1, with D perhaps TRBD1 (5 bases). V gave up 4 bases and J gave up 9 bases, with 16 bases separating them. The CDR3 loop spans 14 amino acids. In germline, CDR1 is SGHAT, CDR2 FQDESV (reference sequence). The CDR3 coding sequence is TGTGCCAGCAGCTCGAAGCTCAGGGCTCCTGAGCAGTTCTTC. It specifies CASSSKLRAPEQFF.

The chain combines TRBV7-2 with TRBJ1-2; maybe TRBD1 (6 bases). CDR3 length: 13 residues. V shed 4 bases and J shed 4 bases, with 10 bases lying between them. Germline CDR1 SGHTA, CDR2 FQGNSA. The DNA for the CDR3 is TGTGCCAGCAGCTCCACAGGGAGCTATGGCTACACCTTC. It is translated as CASSSTGSYGYTF. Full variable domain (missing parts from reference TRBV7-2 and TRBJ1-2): GAGVSQSPSNKVTEKGKDVELRCDPISGHTALYWYRQSLGQGLEFLIYFQGNSAPDKSGLPSDRFSAERTGGSVSTLTIQRTQQEDSAVYLCASSSTGSYGYTFGSGTRLTVV.

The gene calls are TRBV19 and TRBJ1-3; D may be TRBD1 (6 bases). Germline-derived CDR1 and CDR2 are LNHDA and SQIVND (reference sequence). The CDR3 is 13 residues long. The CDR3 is CGVTGNSGNTIYF. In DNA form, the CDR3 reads TGTGGGGTCACAGGGAACTCTGGAAACACCATATATTTT.

In nucleotides, the CDR3 is TGTGCCAGCAGCTTGAGTCTTCCCTTTGGCTACACCTTC. It yields the protein CASSLSLPFGYTF. V usage is TRBV7-9 and J usage is TRBJ1-2, with no clear D. CDR3 length equals 13 residues. The V end was cut by 3 bases, the J end by 7 bases, with 12 bases between. CDR1 is SEHNR, CDR2 FQNEAQ, per germline (reference sequence).

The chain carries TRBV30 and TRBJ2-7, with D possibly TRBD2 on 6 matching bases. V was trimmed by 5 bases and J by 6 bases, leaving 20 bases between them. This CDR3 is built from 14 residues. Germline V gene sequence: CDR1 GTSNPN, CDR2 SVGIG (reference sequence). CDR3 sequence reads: CAWGRGREDSEQYF. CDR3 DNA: TGTGCCTGGGGTCGGGGCAGGGAGGATTCCGAGCAGTACTTC.

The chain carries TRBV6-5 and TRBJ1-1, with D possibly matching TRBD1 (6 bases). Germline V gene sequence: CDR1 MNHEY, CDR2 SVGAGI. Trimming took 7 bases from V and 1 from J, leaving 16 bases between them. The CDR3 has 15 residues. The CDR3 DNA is TGTGCCAGCAAGTTACTACAGGGACCGAACACTGAAGCTTTCTTT. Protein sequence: CASKLLQGPNTEAFF.

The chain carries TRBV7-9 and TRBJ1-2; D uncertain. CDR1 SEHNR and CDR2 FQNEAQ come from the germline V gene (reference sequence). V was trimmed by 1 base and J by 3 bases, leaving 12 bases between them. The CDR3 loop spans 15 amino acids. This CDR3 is CASSLGGGIDYGYTF. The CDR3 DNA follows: TGTGCCAGCAGCTTAGGTGGAGGGATAGACTATGGCTACACCTTC.

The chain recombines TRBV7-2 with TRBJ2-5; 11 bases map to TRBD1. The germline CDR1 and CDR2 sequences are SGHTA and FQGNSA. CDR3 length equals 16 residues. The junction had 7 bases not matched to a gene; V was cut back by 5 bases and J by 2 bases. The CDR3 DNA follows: TGTGCCAGCAGCGCCCGGGACAGGGGGTTTCAAGAGACCCAGTACTTC. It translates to CASSARDRGFQETQYF.

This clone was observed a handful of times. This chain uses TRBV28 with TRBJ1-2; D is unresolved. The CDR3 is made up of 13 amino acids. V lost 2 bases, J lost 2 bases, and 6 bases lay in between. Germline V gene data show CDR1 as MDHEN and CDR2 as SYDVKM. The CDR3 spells CASSLSRNYGYTF. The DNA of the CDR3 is TGTGCCAGCAGTTTAAGCAGGAACTATGGCTACACCTTC.

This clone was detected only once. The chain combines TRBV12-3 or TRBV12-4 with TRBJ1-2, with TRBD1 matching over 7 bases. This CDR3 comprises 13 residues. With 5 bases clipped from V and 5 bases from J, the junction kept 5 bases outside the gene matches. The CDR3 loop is CASSPGQRYGYTF. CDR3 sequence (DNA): TGTGCCAGCAGTCCGGGACAGCGTTATGGCTACACCTTC.

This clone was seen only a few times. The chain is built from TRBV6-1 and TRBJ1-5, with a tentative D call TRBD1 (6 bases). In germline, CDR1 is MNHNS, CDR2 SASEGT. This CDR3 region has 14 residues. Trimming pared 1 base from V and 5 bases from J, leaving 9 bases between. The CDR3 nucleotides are TGTGCCAGCAGTGAAGTAAGGGGGTATCAGCCCCAGCATTTT. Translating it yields CASSEVRGYQPQHF.

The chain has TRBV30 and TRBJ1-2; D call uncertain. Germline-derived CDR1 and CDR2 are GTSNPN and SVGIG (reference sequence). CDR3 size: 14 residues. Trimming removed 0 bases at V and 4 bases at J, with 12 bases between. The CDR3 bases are TGTGCCTGGAGTGTAAGCAGGTTCTCCTATGGCTACACCTTC. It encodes CAWSVSRFSYGYTF.